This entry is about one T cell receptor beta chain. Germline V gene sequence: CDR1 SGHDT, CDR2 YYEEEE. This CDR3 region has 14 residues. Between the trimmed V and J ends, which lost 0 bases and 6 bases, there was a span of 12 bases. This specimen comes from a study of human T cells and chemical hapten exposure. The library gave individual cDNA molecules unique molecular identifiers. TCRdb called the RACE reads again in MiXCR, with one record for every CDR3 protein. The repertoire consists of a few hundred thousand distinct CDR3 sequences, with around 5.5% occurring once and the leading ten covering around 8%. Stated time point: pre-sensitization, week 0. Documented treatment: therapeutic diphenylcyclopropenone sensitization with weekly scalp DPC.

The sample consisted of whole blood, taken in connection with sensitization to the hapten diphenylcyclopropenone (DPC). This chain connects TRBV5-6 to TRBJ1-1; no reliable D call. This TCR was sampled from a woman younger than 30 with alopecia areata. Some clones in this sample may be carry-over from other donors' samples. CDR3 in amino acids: CASSLAGRTAEAFF. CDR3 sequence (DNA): TGTGCCAGCAGCTTGGCCGGACGGACCGCTGAAGCTTTCTTT. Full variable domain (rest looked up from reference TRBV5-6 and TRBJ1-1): DAGVTQSPTHLIKTRGQQVTLRCSPKSGHDTVSWYQQALGQGPQFIFQYYEEEERQRGNFPDRFSGHQFPNYSSELNVNALLLGDSALYLCASSLAGRTAEAFFGQGTRLTVV.